A selection of T cell receptor beta chains follows, all from one sample in a study of T cell repertoires in cytomegalovirus infection. Their target antigens are unknown. MiXCR, run by TCRdb on the reads, gives a single entry per CDR3 protein. The repertoire holds roughly 990,000 distinct CDR3 sequences, with around 31% as singletons. The sequencing used cultured CD8+ T cells from PBMCs, collected from culture after CMV antigen stimulation. The receptors here all came from a human donor in good health (CMV status not recorded). Some clones in this sample may be carry-over from other donors' samples. The CDR3 runs from the conserved cysteine through the conserved F or W. A D gene is named only where the DNA matches it firmly. Size is omitted from some rows. Given values are once, few, many or a class for expanded clones.

-	TRBV6-2/TRBV6-3	TRBJ2-1	TRBD1	CASSYPSTGGAVDNEQFF	TGTGCCAGCAGTTACCCCTCCACAGGGGGCGCCGTGGACAATGAGCAGTTCTTC
few	TRBV20-1	TRBJ1-1	-	CSARKDPFSFF	TGCAGTGCTAGAAAGGACCCTTTCTCTTTCTTT
-	TRBV7-6	TRBJ1-2	TRBD1	CASIYRQGFYDGYTF	TGTGCCAGCATCTACCGACAGGGCTTTTACGATGGCTACACCTTC
few	TRBV6-5	TRBJ2-3	-	CASSSVLPTDTQYF	TGTGCCAGCAGTTCGGTCCTTCCCACAGATACGCAGTATTTT
-	TRBV28	TRBJ1-1	-	CPSSPQDAWGNTEAFF	TGTCCCAGCAGTCCTCAGGACGCCTGGGGGAACACTGAAGCTTTCTTT
few	TRBV5-4	TRBJ1-4	TRBD1	CASSPDRGPTNEKLFF	TGTGCCAGCAGTCCAGACAGGGGGCCCACTAATGAAAAACTGTTTTTT
many	TRBV12-3/TRBV12-4	TRBJ1-5	-	CASSPDNQPQHF	TGTGCCAGCAGCCCTGACAATCAGCCCCAGCATTTT
-	TRBV9	TRBJ1-2	TRBD1	CASSGLGQGEYGYTF	TGTGCCAGCAGCGGATTGGGACAGGGAGAGTATGGCTACACCTTC
-	TRBV14	TRBJ1-2	-	CASSQARLASYGYTF	TGTGCCAGCAGCCAAGCCCGTTTGGCAAGCTATGGCTACACCTTC
-	TRBV10-1	TRBJ2-3	-	CASSDRDSTDTQYF	TGCGCCAGCAGTGACCGGGACAGCACAGATACGCAGTATTTT
few	TRBV7-9	TRBJ1-1	-	CASRPPGPTEAFF	TGTGCCAGCAGACCTCCCGGGCCCACTGAAGCTTTCTTT
many	TRBV7-6	TRBJ2-3	TRBD2	CASSLAAGTRTDTQYF	TGTGCCAGCAGCTTAGCCGCCGGGACTAGGACAGATACGCAGTATTTT
-	TRBV4-1	TRBJ2-3	TRBD1	CASSQEDRVGRMGTDTQYF	TGCGCCAGCAGCCAAGAAGACAGGGTAGGAAGGATGGGTACAGATACGCAGTATTTT
few	TRBV27	TRBJ1-1	-	CASKGLGISGKLF	TGTGCCAGCAAGGGTCTCGGGATCAGCGGAAAGCTTTTT
-	TRBV2	TRBJ2-1	-	CASGGPYEQFF	TGTGCCAGCGGGGGGCCATATGAGCAGTTCTTC
-	TRBV6-5	TRBJ1-2	-	CASSFAAPNYGYTF	TGTGCCAGCAGTTTCGCAGCGCCTAACTATGGCTACACCTTC
-	TRBV27	TRBJ2-2	-	CASSEQFNTEELFF	TGTGCCAGCAGTGAACAGTTTAACACCGAGGAGCTGTTTTTT
many	TRBV12-3/TRBV12-4	TRBJ1-2	-	CASSPGRPLNYGYTF	TGTGCCAGCAGCCCCGGACGGCCGCTAAACTATGGCTACACCTTC
-	TRBV4-3	TRBJ2-1	-	CASSHTAGSSYNEQFF	TGCGCCAGCAGCCACACAGCAGGGAGCTCCTACAATGAGCAGTTCTTC
many	TRBV6-1	TRBJ1-1	TRBD1	CATHSDRDYTEAFF	TGTGCCACTCATTCCGACAGGGACTACACTGAAGCTTTCTTT
few	TRBV7-9	TRBJ1-6	-	CASSSIGPPGHESSPLHF	TGTGCCAGCAGCTCGATAGGACCCCCGGGACATGAAAGTTCACCCCTCCACTTT
-	TRBV7-6	TRBJ2-3	TRBD2	CASSPESGEFTDTQYF	TGTGCCAGCAGCCCCGAGAGCGGGGAATTCACAGATACGCAGTATTTT
many	TRBV7-2	TRBJ2-1	TRBD1	CASSLRGQGVFNEQFF	TGTGCCAGCAGCTTACGGGGACAGGGGGTTTTCAATGAGCAGTTCTTC
-	TRBV20-1	TRBJ2-7	-	CSARQGFSYEQYF	TGCAGTGCTAGACAGGGGTTCTCCTACGAGCAGTACTTC
-	TRBV7-2	TRBJ1-4	-	CASSLRGAHEKLFF	TGTGCCAGCAGCTTACGAGGGGCGCATGAAAAACTGTTTTTT
-	TRBV2	TRBJ1-2	TRBD1	CASSVRDRGFPYGYTF	TGTGCCAGCAGCGTCCGGGACAGGGGTTTCCCCTATGGCTACACCTTC
few	TRBV6-5	TRBJ2-1	-	CASSSRQWALQNEQFF	TGTGCCAGCAGCAGTAGACAGTGGGCACTACAGAATGAGCAGTTCTTC
-	TRBV7-9	TRBJ2-2	TRBD2	CASGSGTSGATGELFF	TGTGCCAGCGGATCCGGGACTAGCGGGGCCACCGGGGAGCTGTTTTTT
many	TRBV7-2	TRBJ2-1	-	CASSSREGEKYNEQFF	TGTGCCAGCAGCTCAAGGGAGGGGGAGAAGTACAATGAGCAGTTCTTC
few	TRBV7-8	TRBJ1-2	-	CASSFGGRSNYGYTF	TGTGCCAGCAGCTTCGGGGGGCGAAGTAACTATGGCTACACCTTC
few	TRBV20-1	TRBJ1-1	TRBD1	CSALGTGRTEAFF	TGCAGTGCCCTGGGGACAGGGAGGACTGAAGCTTTCTTT
-	TRBV9	TRBJ2-5	TRBD2	CASSRRLAGVKETQYF	TGTGCCAGCAGCCGAAGACTAGCGGGGGTGAAAGAGACCCAGTACTTC
many	TRBV7-8	TRBJ2-1	TRBD2	CASSLALAGGRNEQFF	TGTGCCAGCAGCTTAGCATTGGCGGGGGGCCGGAATGAGCAGTTCTTC
-	TRBV12-3/TRBV12-4	TRBJ2-1	TRBD2	CASSFGGEEQFF	TGTGCCAGCAGTTTTGGGGGGGAGGAGCAGTTCTTC
-	TRBV4-1	TRBJ1-5	-	CASSLGAGAIQPQHF	TGCGCCAGCAGCCTTGGAGCGGGGGCGATTCAGCCCCAGCATTTT
few	TRBV7-9	TRBJ1-1	-	CASSLERNEAFF	TGTGCCAGCAGCTTAGAACGAAATGAAGCTTTCTTT
few	TRBV9	TRBJ2-2	-	CASSVGAATNTGELFF	TGTGCCAGCAGCGTAGGGGCAGCTACGAACACCGGGGAGCTGTTTTTT
-	TRBV6-5	TRBJ2-3	-	CASSNGRQEIDTQYF	TGTGCCAGCAGCAACGGACGACAAGAAATAGATACACAGTATTTT
-	TRBV7-9	TRBJ2-1	-	CASSQALLNEQFF	TGTGCCAGCAGCCAGGCACTGCTCAATGAGCAGTTCTTC
-	TRBV12-3/TRBV12-4	TRBJ1-5	-	CASSLIWTGNQPQHF	TGTGCCAGCAGTTTAATTTGGACAGGCAATCAGCCCCAGCATTTT
-	TRBV4-3	TRBJ2-4	-	CASSLSDRAKNIQYF	TGCGCCAGCAGCCTCTCAGACAGAGCCAAAAACATTCAGTACTTC
few	TRBV15	TRBJ2-3	-	CATSSRGTQYF	TGTGCCACCAGCTCCCGTGGTACGCAGTATTTT
-	TRBV2	TRBJ1-2	TRBD1	CARPGQGYGYTF	TGTGCCAGGCCGGGACAGGGCTATGGCTACACCTTC
-	TRBV12-3/TRBV12-4	TRBJ2-1	-	CASSLGRRNEQFF	TGTGCCAGCAGTCTTGGCCGTAGGAATGAGCAGTTCTTC
-	TRBV10-3	TRBJ2-1	TRBD1	CAIRDRGPEQFF	TGTGCCATCAGGGACAGGGGGCCTGAGCAGTTCTTC
-	TRBV4-1	TRBJ2-1	TRBD1	CASSQEGTGIWNEQFF	TGCGCCAGCAGCCAAGAGGGGACAGGGATTTGGAATGAGCAGTTCTTC